These T cell receptor beta chains were read from a single sample in a study of cytomegalovirus exposure and HLA in healthy donors. The protocol was immunoSEQ multiplex PCR, while the TCRdb copy is restricted to in-frame clones and leaves out a portion. The sample lists about 170,000 clones, around 62% occurring once. Sequencing used PBMCs. The source of these receptors is a man aged 35-49 years in good health and CMV-seronegative. Each CDR3 is given with its conserved first and last residue. The D gene is left open where the match is weak. Part of the rows lack a size; the others show once, few, many or a class for expanded clones.

J,V,size,D,DNA,CDR3
TRBJ2-7,TRBV19,-,TRBD2,TGTGCCAGCCGGGGGGGCCCCTACGAGCAGTACTTC,CASRGGPYEQYF
TRBJ1-3,TRBV29-1,-,-,TGCAGCGTTGTACAGTTCCCTGGAAACACCATATATTTT,CSVVQFPGNTIYF
TRBJ1-5,TRBV19,-,TRBD1,TGTGCCAGTAAAACTACAGGGGGCCGTCAGCCCCAGCATTTT,CASKTTGGRQPQHF
TRBJ1-5,TRBV19,-,TRBD1,TGTGCCAGTAATCCGCTGGTGCCGGGACAGGGCAATCAGCCCCAGCATTTT,CASNPLVPGQGNQPQHF
TRBJ1-6,TRBV30,-,TRBD1,TGTGCCTGGGGAACAGGGGTCCATAATTCACCCCTCCACTTT,CAWGTGVHNSPLHF
TRBJ2-7,TRBV19,-,-,TGTGCCAGTAGTAGCAGGGCCCTTACCTACGAGCAGTACTTC,CASSSRALTYEQYF
TRBJ1-1,TRBV7-8,few,-,TGTGCCAGCAGCTTAGCGCTCCAGGGGACCGCTGAAGCTTTCTTT,CASSLALQGTAEAFF
TRBJ2-3,TRBV21-1,-,-,TGTGCCAGCAGCAAAGATGGGACTAGCGGGCCCACAGATACGCAGTATTTT,CASSKDGTSGPTDTQYF
TRBJ2-4,TRBV28,once,-,TGTGCCAGCTCAACAGGGAACGGCAAAAACATTCAGTACTTC,CASSTGNGKNIQYF
TRBJ1-4,TRBV18,-,TRBD1,TGTGCCAGCTCACCCTCCGGACAGGCTGAAAAACTGTTTTTT,CASSPSGQAEKLFF
TRBJ1-4,TRBV7-2,few,-,TGTGCCAGCAGCTTCGACTCCTCGATGACTAATGAAAAACTGTTTTTT,CASSFDSSMTNEKLFF
TRBJ2-3,TRBV7-2,-,-,TGTGCCAGCAGCGGGCGGAGCGGGAGCACAGATACGCAGTATTTT,CASSGRSGSTDTQYF
TRBJ2-2,TRBV21-1,-,-,TGTGCCAGCAGGCAAAACAGGGGACGGGGCACCGGGGAGCTGTTTTTT,CASRQNRGRGTGELFF
TRBJ2-7,TRBV2,-,-,TGTGCCAGCAGTGCCGGGAAGTACGAGCAGTACTTC,CASSAGKYEQYF
TRBJ1-5,TRBV6-4,-,-,TGTGCCATCGGCCGGGGCGGGCGGGGGAGCAATCAGCCCCAGCATTTT,CAIGRGGRGSNQPQHF
TRBJ1-5,TRBV10-3,-,TRBD1,TGTGCCATCAGTGAGTGGGGACAGTTGAATCAGCCCCAGCATTTT,CAISEWGQLNQPQHF
TRBJ1-4,TRBV28,-,-,TGTGCCAGCAGTTTGAAGCTCCAGGGGTTCGGTGAAAAACTGTTTTTT,CASSLKLQGFGEKLFF
TRBJ2-5,TRBV5-1,-,TRBD2,TGCGCCAGCAGCTTGGGGACTAGCGGGGGGGTAGAGACCCAGTACTTC,CASSLGTSGGVETQYF
TRBJ2-2,TRBV6-5,-,-,TGTGCCAGCAGTGTTGGGCCAATAACCGGGGAGCTGTTTTTT,CASSVGPITGELFF
TRBJ2-3,TRBV14,-,TRBD2,TGTGCCAGCAGCCGCTTGACTAGCGGGGGCCGGGATACGCAGTATTTT,CASSRLTSGGRDTQYF
TRBJ1-5,TRBV5-4,-,TRBD1,TGTGCCAGCAGCCGGGGACAGGGGCGGGATCAGCCCCAGCATTTT,CASSRGQGRDQPQHF
TRBJ2-4,TRBV11-3,few,TRBD1,TGTGCCAGCAGCCCTCTCCGGGACAGGGGGGTTAGAGACATTCAGTACTTC,CASSPLRDRGVRDIQYF
TRBJ2-7,TRBV27,-,TRBD1,TGTGCCAGCAAAGAAGACAGGGCGATTTCCTACGAGCAGTACTTC,CASKEDRAISYEQYF
TRBJ1-4,TRBV4-3,-,-,TGCGCCAGCAGCCAAGAGGGTGCCAGGGCTGAAAAACTGTTTTTT,CASSQEGARAEKLFF
TRBJ2-5,TRBV7-2,-,-,TGTGCCAGCAGTTTTTTAGGGGGGGAGGGATTTCAAGAGACCCAGTACTTC,CASSFLGGEGFQETQYF
TRBJ1-3,TRBV5-6,-,TRBD1,TGTGCCAGCAGCTGGGGTGACAGGGTTGGAAACACCATATATTTT,CASSWGDRVGNTIYF
TRBJ1-6,TRBV7-8,few,TRBD1,TGTGCCAGCAGCTTAGCCCTGACAGGGGAGGCACCCCTCCACTTT,CASSLALTGEAPLHF
TRBJ2-1,TRBV11-2,-,-,TGTGCCAGCAGCTCCCAGCTTTTAGGGGAAAATGAGCAGTTCTTC,CASSSQLLGENEQFF
TRBJ2-7,TRBV27,-,-,TGTGCCAGCAGCCCTGGACAGTCCTACGAGCAGTACTTC,CASSPGQSYEQYF
TRBJ1-1,TRBV19,-,-,TGTGCCAGTAGTATCAACAGGGAGAGGACTGAAGCTTTCTTT,CASSINRERTEAFF
TRBJ2-5,TRBV5-1,-,-,TGCGCCAGCAGCACCAGCGCCTCCCAAGAGACCCAGTACTTC,CASSTSASQETQYF
TRBJ1-6,TRBV6-5,-,TRBD1,TGTGCCAGCAGCTTCGACAGGGGGCGCGCACCCCTCCACTTT,CASSFDRGRAPLHF
TRBJ2-7,TRBV19,-,-,TGTGCCAGTAGCGAGGCGGTCTCCTACGAGCAGTACTTC,CASSEAVSYEQYF
TRBJ2-7,TRBV7-9,-,-,TGTGCCAGCTTACGCACTGCCACCTACGAGCAGTACTTC,CASLRTATYEQYF
TRBJ1-2,TRBV5-1,-,TRBD1,TGCGCTAGCAGCTTGGGAGGACAGGGGCTGGGAGGCTACACCTTC,CASSLGGQGLGGYTF
TRBJ1-1,TRBV4-1,-,TRBD1,TGCGCCAGCAGCCCAGGGGGCAGAGGCACTGAAGCTTTCTTT,CASSPGGRGTEAFF
TRBJ2-1,TRBV5-1,-,-,TGCGCCAGCAGCTTGGCTAGCGTGTACAATGAGCAGTTCTTC,CASSLASVYNEQFF
TRBJ2-1,TRBV14,-,-,TGTGCCAGCAGCCAGATTATAGCCAATGAGCAGTTCTTC,CASSQIIANEQFF
TRBJ1-1,TRBV7-9,-,TRBD1,TGTGCCAGCAGCTACAGGGGGCTGAACACTGAAGCTTTCTTT,CASSYRGLNTEAFF
TRBJ2-3,TRBV10-3,-,-,TGTGCCATCAGGGCGGACACAGATACGCAGTATTTT,CAIRADTDTQYF
TRBJ2-7,TRBV7-5,few,-,TGTGCCAGAAGCTCTCCCGGGGGGGAGAGCTCCTACGAGCAGTACTTC,CARSSPGGESSYEQYF
TRBJ2-5,TRBV18,-,TRBD2,TGTGCCAGCTCACCAGTTAGCGGGGAAGAGACCCAGTACTTC,CASSPVSGEETQYF
TRBJ2-5,TRBV5-1,-,-,TGCGCCAGCAGCTCCACGGGACAACGAGGAGAGACCCAGTACTTC,CASSSTGQRGETQYF
TRBJ1-6,TRBV6-6,-,-,TGTGCCAGCAGTTACTCTGAGGCAGTTAATTCACCCCTCCACTTT,CASSYSEAVNSPLHF
TRBJ1-2,TRBV19,-,TRBD1,TGTGCCACCACCCTCCGGGACAGGGCAGCCGCGGACTATGGCTACACCTTC,CATTLRDRAAADYGYTF